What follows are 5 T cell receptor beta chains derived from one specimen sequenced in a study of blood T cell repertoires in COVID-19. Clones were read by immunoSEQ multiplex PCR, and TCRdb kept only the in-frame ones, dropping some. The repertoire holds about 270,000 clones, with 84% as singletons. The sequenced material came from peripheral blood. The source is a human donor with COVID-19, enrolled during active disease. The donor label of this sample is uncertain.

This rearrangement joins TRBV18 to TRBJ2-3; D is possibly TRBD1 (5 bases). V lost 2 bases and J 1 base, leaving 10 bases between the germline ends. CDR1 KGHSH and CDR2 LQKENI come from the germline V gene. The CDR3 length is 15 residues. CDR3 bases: TGTGCCAGCTCACCAAGGGGTTCGGGCACAGATACGCAGTATTTT. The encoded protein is CASSPRGSGTDTQYF.

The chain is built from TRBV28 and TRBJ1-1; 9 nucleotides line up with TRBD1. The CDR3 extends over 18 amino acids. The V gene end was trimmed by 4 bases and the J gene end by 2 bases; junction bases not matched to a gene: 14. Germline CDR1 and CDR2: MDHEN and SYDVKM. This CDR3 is CASSSPAPGQGGNTEAFF. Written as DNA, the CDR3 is TGTGCCAGCAGTTCCCCGGCTCCGGGACAGGGCGGAAACACTGAAGCTTTCTTT.

The CDR3 sequence is CATSADSSYEQYF. CDR3 DNA: TGCGCCACCTCGGCGGATAGCTCCTACGAGCAGTACTTC. The chain employs TRBV10-2 and TRBJ2-7, with D uncertain. CDR1 and CDR2 from the germline V gene are WSHSY and SAAADI. The CDR3 contains 13 residues. V was trimmed by 10 bases and J by 0 bases, leaving 13 bases between them.

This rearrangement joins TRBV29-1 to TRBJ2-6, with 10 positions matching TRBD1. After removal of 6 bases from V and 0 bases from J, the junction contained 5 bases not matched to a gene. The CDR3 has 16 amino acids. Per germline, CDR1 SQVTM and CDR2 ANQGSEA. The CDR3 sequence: CSVPGQGFSGANVLTF. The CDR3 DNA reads TGCAGCGTGCCGGGACAGGGGTTCTCTGGGGCCAACGTCCTGACTTTC.

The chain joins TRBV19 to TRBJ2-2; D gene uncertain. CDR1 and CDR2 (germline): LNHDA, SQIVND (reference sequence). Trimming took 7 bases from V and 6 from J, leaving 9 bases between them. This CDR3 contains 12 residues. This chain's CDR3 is CASKSVAGELFF. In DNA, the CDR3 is TGTGCCAGTAAGTCGGTGGCCGGGGAGCTGTTTTTT. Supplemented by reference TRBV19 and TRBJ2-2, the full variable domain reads DGGITQSPKYLFRKEGQNVTLSCEQNLNHDAMYWYRQDPGQGLRLIYYSQIVNDFQKGDIAEGYSVSREKKESFPLTVTSAQKNPTAFYLCASKSVAGELFFGEGSRLTVL.